Below, 15 T cell receptor beta chains from the same sample are listed, as sequenced in a study of post-analysis software for immune sequencing data. Study-wide results and limits: TRBV5-6, TRBV5-1 and TRBV20-1 belonged to a set of roughly 5 TRBV segments that were more frequent in patients than controls.

TCR beta cDNA libraries had unique molecular identifiers. TCRdb independently ran MiXCR on the PCR reads; one entry per CDR3 protein. The sample lists 600,000 to 750,000 distinct CDR3 sequences, 59% occurring once. Their antigens are not known. Sequenced sample: blood. Receptors originate from a girl under 10 years old with multiple sclerosis.

The CDR3 DNA is TGCGCCAGCAGCTTGGAGGGGACTAGAGGCGTCAATGAGCAGTTCTTC. Its protein is CASSLEGTRGVNEQFF. The genes are TRBV5-1 and TRBJ2-1; 8 bases fit TRBD2. With V trimmed by 0 bases and J by 6 bases, 8 bases remained unmatched. Germline V gene sequence: CDR1 SGHRS, CDR2 YFSETQ. The CDR3 is 16 amino acids. Looking up the rest from reference TRBV5-1 and TRBJ2-1 gives the full variable domain: KAGVTQTPRYLIKTRGQQVTLSCSPISGHRSVSWYQQTPGQGLQFLFEYFSETQRNKGNFPGRFSGRQFSNSRSEMNVSTLELGDSALYLCASSLEGTRGVNEQFFGPGTRLTVL.

This rearrangement joins TRBV4-1 to TRBJ2-7; no clear D gene. With 0 bases removed from V and 2 bases from J, the gap between germline ends came to 14 bases. The germline CDR1 and CDR2 sequences are MGHRA and YSYEKL. This CDR3 has 16 residues. The CDR3 spells CASSQDLIGITYEQYF. The CDR3 bases are TGCGCCAGCAGCCAAGATTTGATAGGGATAACCTACGAGCAGTACTTC.

The V gene is TRBV29-1, the J gene TRBJ1-2; D is unresolved. Trimming left V 7 bases short and J 2 bases short, with 8 bases between. The CDR3 extends over 11 amino acids. Germline lookup yields CDR1 SQVTM and CDR2 ANQGSEA. The CDR3 is CSDIHNYGYTF. The CDR3 DNA is TGCAGCGATATCCACAACTATGGCTACACCTTC.

This chain joins TRBV7-9 and TRBJ2-1, with 7 bases that match TRBD2. V lost 4 bases to trimming and J lost 7 bases; unmatched junction nucleotides: 4. Germline V gene lookup returns CDR1 SEHNR and CDR2 FQNEAQ (reference sequence). The CDR3 contains 13 residues. In nucleotides, the CDR3 is TGTGCCAGCAGCTCGGGGACTAAAAATGAGCAGTTCTTC. Amino acids: CASSSGTKNEQFF.

This rearrangement joins TRBV7-8 to TRBJ1-1, with 7 bases identical to TRBD1. The germline V gene has CDR1 SGHVS and CDR2 FQNEAQ. The CDR3 sequence is 16 residues long. The V gene end was trimmed by 3 bases and the J gene end by 2 bases; junction bases not matched to a gene: 9. CDR3 amino acids: CASSFLRGGGNTEAFF. For the CDR3, the DNA is TGTGCCAGCAGCTTCCTTCGCGGAGGGGGCAACACTGAAGCTTTCTTT.

J is TRBJ2-1 and V is TRBV12-3 or TRBV12-4; no definite D call. This CDR3 is 11 amino acids long. The germline V and J ends were trimmed by 6 bases and 9 bases, with 9 bases remaining between them. The chain's CDR3 is CASSRRIEQFF. In nucleotides, the CDR3 is TGTGCCAGCAGCCGGCGTATTGAGCAGTTCTTC.

The rearrangement links TRBV12-3 or TRBV12-4 to TRBJ1-5; maybe TRBD1 (5 bases). The CDR3 has 12 amino acids. V lost 6 bases and J 9 bases, leaving 12 bases between the germline ends. In DNA form, the CDR3 reads TGTGCCAGCAGCTCCGAGGGGCGGCCCCAGCATTTT. The encoded protein is CASSSEGRPQHF.

This rearrangement joins TRBV29-1 to TRBJ2-3; TRBD2 might be the D (5 bases). The CDR3 loop spans 16 amino acids. CDR1 is SQVTM, CDR2 ANQGSEA, per germline. The V and J ends lost 0 bases and 1 base respectively, with 14 bases between them. This CDR3 is CSVEDWSQRGTDTQYF. In DNA, the CDR3 is TGCAGCGTTGAAGATTGGAGTCAGAGGGGCACAGATACGCAGTATTTT.

The chain uses TRBV6-5 and TRBJ2-7; maybe TRBD1 (6 bases). This CDR3 contains 15 residues. Germline lookup yields CDR1 MNHEY and CDR2 SVGAGI. Trimming stripped 7 bases from V and 2 bases from J, with 18 bases between. Written as DNA, the CDR3 is TGTGCCAGCATAACAATGGGGTGGGACACCTACGAGCAGTACTTC. It yields the protein CASITMGWDTYEQYF.

DNA for the CDR3: TGCGCCAGCAGCTTACAGACAGGGGAAGATGAGCAGTTCTTC. This encodes CASSLQTGEDEQFF. V usage is TRBV5-1 and J usage is TRBJ2-1; 8 bases fit TRBD1. This CDR3 has 14 amino acids. V dropped 2 bases and J dropped 8; count of bases not matched to a gene: 6. Germline V gene data show CDR1 as SGHRS and CDR2 as YFSETQ.

The chain combines TRBV3-1 with TRBJ1-2; no firm D call. Trimming cost V 0 bases and J 5 bases, with 7 bases left between them. There are 13 residues in the CDR3. The V gene's germline CDR1 is LGHDT and CDR2 YNNKEL (reference sequence). CDR3 protein: CASSQDERYGYTF. CDR3 nucleotide sequence: TGTGCCAGCAGCCAAGACGAGCGGTATGGCTACACCTTC.

In this sample, this clonotype turned up a few times. The V call is TRBV29-1, the J call TRBJ2-1; D is unresolved. Germline loops: CDR1 SQVTM, CDR2 ANQGSEA. The CDR3 contains 15 residues. With 0 bases removed from V and 8 bases from J, the gap between germline ends came to 17 bases. The CDR3 bases are TGCAGCGTTGAAGATATCGTTTGGAGAGACGATGAGCAGTTCTTC. This codes for CSVEDIVWRDDEQFF.

This clonotype has more than one count but fewer than ten. The chain employs TRBV7-2 and TRBJ1-2, with no clear D. This CDR3 has 13 residues. Germline CDR1 reads SGHTA; CDR2 reads FQGNSA. V lost 5 bases and J 2 bases, leaving 9 bases between the germline ends. The CDR3 region has the DNA TGTGCCAGCAGCCCCGGATACAACTATGGCTACACCTTC. Its protein product is CASSPGYNYGYTF.

This chain links TRBV7-2 with TRBJ2-1; a weak D match, TRBD2 (6 bases). The CDR3 totals 13 residues. The V gene's germline CDR1 is SGHTA and CDR2 FQGNSA. The V and J ends lost 1 base and 10 bases respectively, with 11 bases between them. This chain's CDR3 is CASSLGRVWEQFF. In DNA, the CDR3 is TGTGCCAGCAGCTTAGGGAGGGTTTGGGAGCAGTTCTTC. The whole variable domain, remainder taken from reference TRBV7-2 and TRBJ2-1, is GAGVSQSPSNKVTEKGKDVELRCDPISGHTALYWYRQSLGQGLEFLIYFQGNSAPDKSGLPSDRFSAERTGGSVSTLTIQRTQQEDSAVYLCASSLGRVWEQFFGPGTRLTVL.

The chain combines TRBV28 with TRBJ2-1, with TRBD2 matching 9 bases. The CDR3 covers 18 residues. Germline values: CDR1 MDHEN, CDR2 SYDVKM. With V trimmed by 7 bases and J by 5 bases, 18 bases remained unmatched. CDR3 amino acids: CASTSPTSGPRMDNEQFF. DNA for the CDR3: TGTGCCAGCACATCGCCTACTAGCGGGCCACGGATGGACAATGAGCAGTTCTTC.